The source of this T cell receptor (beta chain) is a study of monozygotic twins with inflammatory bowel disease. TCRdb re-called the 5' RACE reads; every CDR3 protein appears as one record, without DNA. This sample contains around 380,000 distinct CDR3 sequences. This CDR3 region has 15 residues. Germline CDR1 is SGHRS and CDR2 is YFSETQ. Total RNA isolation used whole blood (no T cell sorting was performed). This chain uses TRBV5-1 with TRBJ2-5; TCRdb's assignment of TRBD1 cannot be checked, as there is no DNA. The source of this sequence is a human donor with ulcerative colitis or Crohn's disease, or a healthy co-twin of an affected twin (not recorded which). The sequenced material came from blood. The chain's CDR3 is CASSPAQRRQETQYF.